These 25 T cell receptor beta chains were all obtained from the same sample, sequenced in a study of T-cell reconstitution after alpha-beta-depleted transplantation in children. TCRbeta library preparation incorporated unique molecular identifiers. TCRdb independently ran MiXCR on the PCR reads; one entry per CDR3 protein. In the table there are a few hundred thousand distinct CDR3 sequences, around 27% of which are singletons. The material was PBMCs, obtained before TCRalphabeta/CD19-depleted stem cell transplant. These receptor sequences come from a boy younger than two with Wiskott-Aldrich syndrome, due to receive a stem cell transplant.

This clonotype showed up just a few times. CDR3 sequence: CASSTRDRGQETQYF. In DNA form, the CDR3 reads TGTGCCAGCAGTACCCGGGACAGGGGGCAGGAGACCCAGTACTTC. The rearrangement links TRBV12-3 or TRBV12-4 to TRBJ2-5, with 12 bases fitting TRBD1. The CDR3 has 15 residues. V lost 5 bases to trimming and J lost 5 bases; unmatched junction nucleotides: 6.

This clonotype was recorded a few times. V and J are TRBV5-1 and TRBJ2-1; 7 bases fit TRBD2. The CDR3 has 14 amino acids. Germline-derived CDR1 and CDR2 are SGHRS and YFSETQ. The ends lost 8 bases at V and 1 base at J; junction bases unmatched: 6. The CDR3 here is CASERDPSYNEQFF. The CDR3 DNA is TGCGCCAGTGAGCGGGACCCGTCCTACAATGAGCAGTTCTTC.

This clonotype was detected only a few times. This chain connects TRBV5-1 to TRBJ2-2; the D is unclear. This CDR3 spans 11 amino acids. V lost 6 bases, J lost 6 bases, and 6 bases lay in between. Per the germline V gene, CDR1 is SGHRS and CDR2 is YFSETQ. The CDR3, as DNA: TGCGCCAGCACGGGTTCCGGGGAGCTGTTTTTT. It specifies CASTGSGELFF.

This chain links TRBV7-8 with TRBJ1-1, with 9 bases matching TRBD1. J gave up 8 bases and V 5 bases, and 6 bases lay outside the gene matches. The germline V gene has CDR1 SGHVS and CDR2 FQNEAQ. CDR3 length: 13 amino acids. CDR3 sequence: CASSPGTGQEAFF. For the CDR3, the DNA is TGTGCCAGCAGCCCAGGGACAGGGCAAGAAGCTTTCTTT.

This clonotype was seen a handful of times. The gene calls are TRBV12-3 or TRBV12-4 and TRBJ1-2, with no clear D. Trimming shortened V by 3 bases and J by 10 bases, and 12 bases separated the two germline ends. The CDR3 has 12 residues. The CDR3 DNA is TGTGCCAGCAGTTTGGCGGGAGAGGTCTACACCTTC. This encodes CASSLAGEVYTF.

V is TRBV10-3 and J is TRBJ2-2, with D hard to call. The germline CDR1 and CDR2 sequences are ENHRY and SYGVKD. The CDR3 totals 15 residues. V was pared by 2 bases and J by 6 bases, with 13 bases between. Here the CDR3 reads CAISEPAELSGELFF. CDR3 bases: TGTGCCATCAGTGAGCCCGCTGAGCTATCCGGGGAGCTGTTTTTT.

This clonotype was found a few times. The rearrangement joins TRBV28 to TRBJ2-5; the match to TRBD1 covers 9 bases. CDR1 and CDR2 (germline): MDHEN, SYDVKM. Germline trimming cut 4 bases from V and 6 bases from J; bases unmatched to any gene: 3. The CDR3 spans 13 residues. The CDR3 nucleotides read TGTGCCAGCAGTTGGGGACAGGGCCAGACCCAGTACTTC. Translating it yields CASSWGQGQTQYF. Full variable domain (rest looked up from reference TRBV28 and TRBJ2-5): DVKVTQSSRYLVKRTGEKVFLECVQDMDHENMFWYRQDPGLGLRLIYFSYDVKMKEKGDIPEGYSVSREKKERFSLILESASTNQTSMYLCASSWGQGQTQYFGPGTRLLVL.

The table lists this clonotype with a few counts. The rearrangement uses TRBV14 and TRBJ2-7; D not certain. V gave up 5 bases and J gave up 7 bases, with 9 bases separating them. The CDR3 runs 11 residues. CDR1 is SGHDN and CDR2 is FVKESK in the germline V gene. The CDR3 sequence: CASSSPWEQYF. CDR3 DNA sequence: TGTGCCAGCAGCTCCCCGTGGGAGCAGTACTTC.

This clonotype came up many times. The V call is TRBV20-1, the J call TRBJ2-1, with D possibly being TRBD1 or TRBD2 (6 bases each). CDR1 is DFQATT, CDR2 SNEGSKA, per germline (reference sequence). CDR3 size: 14 residues. The CDR3 sequence: CSAEGGSSYNEQFF. CDR3 DNA: TGCAGCGCCGAGGGGGGAAGCTCCTACAATGAGCAGTTCTTC.

V is TRBV5-5 and J is TRBJ2-7; 13 bases map to TRBD2. The J segment lost 3 bases and the V segment lost 4 bases, leaving 10 bases of the junction unmatched. The CDR3 totals 17 residues. Germline assignment: CDR1 SGHKS and CDR2 YYEKEE (reference sequence). CDR3: CASSQGLAGLGIYEQYF. CDR3 bases: TGTGCCAGCAGCCAGGGACTAGCGGGACTGGGAATCTACGAGCAGTACTTC.

The chain carries TRBV9 and TRBJ2-3, with D hard to call. The germline CDR1 and CDR2 sequences are SGDLS and YYNGEE. The germline V and J ends were trimmed by 0 bases and 2 bases, with 10 bases remaining between them. The CDR3 extends over 15 amino acids. CDR3 loop: CASSVGLGPTDTQYF. The CDR3, as DNA: TGTGCCAGCAGCGTAGGTCTCGGTCCCACAGATACGCAGTATTTT. Using reference TRBV9 and TRBJ2-3 for the parts outside the CDR3, the full variable domain is DSGVTQTPKHLITATGQRVTLRCSPRSGDLSVYWYQQSLDQGLQFLIQYYNGEERAKGNILERFSAQQFPDLHSELNLSSLELGDSALYFCASSVGLGPTDTQYFGPGTRLTVL.

The rearrangement joins TRBV5-1 to TRBJ2-7; TRBD1 aligns across 7 bases. Germline loops: CDR1 SGHRS, CDR2 YFSETQ. V shed 3 bases, J shed 0 bases, and the junction held 3 bases outside the gene matches. This CDR3 spans 14 amino acids. The CDR3 DNA reads TGCGCCAGCAGCTCCTCAGGGGGCTCCTACGAGCAGTACTTC. Translating it yields CASSSSGGSYEQYF.

The V and J genes are TRBV5-1 and TRBJ1-6, with 8 bases matching TRBD1. There are 13 residues in the CDR3. V gave up 5 bases and J gave up 7 bases; unmatched junction bases: 2. CDR1 is SGHRS, CDR2 YFSETQ, per germline. In DNA, the CDR3 is TGCGCCAGCAGGCCAGGGGGCAATTCACCCCTCCACTTT. Its protein product is CASRPGGNSPLHF.

This clonotype was observed a handful of times. The V gene is TRBV5-1, the J gene TRBJ2-2, with TRBD2 matching over 11 bases. In germline, CDR1 is SGHRS, CDR2 YFSETQ. The CDR3 runs 16 residues. The J segment lost 5 bases and the V segment lost 1 base, leaving 4 bases of the junction unmatched. Written as DNA, the CDR3 is TGCGCCAGCAGCTTGCAACTAGCGGGAGAGACCGGGGAGCTGTTTTTT. Translation: CASSLQLAGETGELFF.

This clonotype came up a few times. The chain is built from TRBV29-1 and TRBJ2-1, with D hard to call. Trimming left V 1 base short and J 0 bases short, with 10 bases between. Germline assignment: CDR1 SQVTM and CDR2 ANQGSEA. The CDR3 length is 15 residues. The CDR3 spells CSVEGTADSYNEQFF. CDR3 nucleotides: TGCAGCGTTGAAGGGACGGCGGACTCCTACAATGAGCAGTTCTTC.

This clonotype was seen a handful of times. This sequence joins TRBV20-1 and TRBJ2-3; 9 nucleotides match TRBD2. Germline CDR1 and CDR2: DFQATT and SNEGSKA (reference sequence). Trimming took 6 bases from V and 7 from J; bases not matched to a gene: 11. The CDR3 is 14 residues long. The CDR3 region is CSAGGREGPHTQYF. In DNA, the CDR3 is TGCAGTGCCGGGGGGCGGGAGGGCCCGCATACGCAGTATTTT.

A few counts support this clonotype. The chain joins TRBV5-1 to TRBJ2-7; a weak D match, TRBD1 (7 bases). Per germline, CDR1 SGHRS and CDR2 YFSETQ. The CDR3 totals 14 residues. V lost 5 bases and J lost 5, with 17 bases in between. The CDR3: CASRPGGGVHEQYF. In DNA, the CDR3 is TGCGCCAGCAGGCCTGGAGGGGGCGTCCACGAGCAGTACTTC.

V gene TRBV20-1 combines with J gene TRBJ2-3, with D tentatively TRBD2 (6 bases). Germline CDR1 and CDR2: DFQATT and SNEGSKA (reference sequence). Trimming removed 5 bases from V and 6 bases from J, with 18 bases in between. There are 14 residues in the CDR3. CDR3 coding DNA: TGCAGTGCTTCTAGGGACTTGATATTGGATACGCAGTATTTT. This encodes CSASRDLILDTQYF.

The V and J genes are TRBV16 and TRBJ2-6; D ambiguous. Deletions cut 1 base from V and 0 bases from J, with 7 bases between. Germline values: CDR1 KGHSY, CDR2 FQNENV. The CDR3 loop spans 16 amino acids. CDR3 in amino acids: CASSQFWGSGANVLTF. CDR3 sequence (DNA): TGTGCCAGCAGCCAATTCTGGGGCTCTGGGGCCAACGTCCTGACTTTC.

CDR3 sequence (DNA): TGTGCCAGCAGTGAGGCGACAGGGGTCCAAGAGACCCAGTACTTC. It encodes CASSEATGVQETQYF. The chain uses TRBV2 and TRBJ2-5; TRBD1 matches at 8 bases. This CDR3 contains 15 residues. The germline gives CDR1 SNHLY, CDR2 FYNNEI. The V gene end was trimmed by 3 bases and the J gene end by 1 base; junction bases not matched to a gene: 4.

In this sample, this clonotype turned up a few times. Its ends do not fully match the called genes, so a read error is possible. The genes are TRBV12-3 or TRBV12-4 and TRBJ2-7; 9 bases line up with TRBD2. This CDR3 spans 15 amino acids. CDR3 region: CASSEAGTSSSEQYF. Here the CDR3 DNA reads TGTGCCAGCAGTGAAGCCGGGACTAGCTCCTCCGAGCAGTACTTC.

The table lists this clonotype with a few counts. The chain has TRBV5-1 and TRBJ2-3, with 8 bases matching TRBD1. V lost 0 bases, J lost 4 bases, and 13 bases stayed unmatched. In germline, CDR1 is SGHRS, CDR2 YFSETQ. The CDR3 contains 18 residues. The CDR3 protein is CASSLARTGHAGADTQYF. In nucleotides, the CDR3 is TGCGCCAGCAGCTTGGCAAGGACAGGGCACGCCGGGGCAGATACGCAGTATTTT.

This chain uses TRBV10-3 with TRBJ2-1, with 11 bases matching TRBD2. Germline lookup yields CDR1 ENHRY and CDR2 SYGVKD. The CDR3 has 16 residues. Trimming cost V 3 bases and J 3 bases; bases outside gene matches: 4. The CDR3 is CAISDLTSGNYNEQFF. CDR3 DNA sequence: TGTGCCATCAGTGATTTGACTAGCGGGAACTACAATGAGCAGTTCTTC.

The V and J genes are TRBV5-1 and TRBJ2-7; D uncertain. The V end lost 2 bases, the J end lost 3 bases, and 12 bases lay between the germline ends. The CDR3 is 14 amino acids. The germline V gene has CDR1 SGHRS and CDR2 YFSETQ. CDR3 nucleotides: TGCGCCAGCAGCTTCTTACGGACGGGCTACGAGCAGTACTTC. Protein sequence: CASSFLRTGYEQYF.

V and J are TRBV6-1 and TRBJ2-1; 12 positions match TRBD2. Germline values: CDR1 MNHNS, CDR2 SASEGT. The V segment lost 6 bases and the J segment 5 bases; nucleotides outside the gene matches: 11. The CDR3 spans 17 residues. The CDR3 nucleotides are TGTGCCAGCAGGCCCTGGACACTAGCGGGAGGAAACAATGAGCAGTTCTTC. This encodes CASRPWTLAGGNNEQFF.